The rows below give T cell receptor beta chains drawn from one sample of a study of T cell responses to AZD1222 COVID-19 vaccine. Clones were sequenced by immunoSEQ multiplex PCR, and TCRdb holds only the in-frame ones, with some missing. The data hold some 120,000 clones, with around 82% observed a single time. Source: peripheral blood, taken on day 0 of AZD1222 vaccination. These receptors were obtained from an adult in good health. Both conserved end residues are part of each CDR3. A D gene is named only where the DNA matches it firmly. Expanded clones get a size class; other rows say once, few or many, or leave the size out.

CDR3nt	CDR3aa	d_gene	v_gene	j_gene	abundance
TGTGCCAGTAGTGTACGGGATGAAGCTTTCTTT	CASSVRDEAFF	.	TRBV19	TRBJ1-1	.
TGTGCCAGCAGTGAATGGGGCTATGGCTACACCTTC	CASSEWGYGYTF	.	TRBV2	TRBJ1-2	.
TGTGCCAGCGGACGAAGCACAGATACGCAGTATTTT	CASGRSTDTQYF	.	TRBV19	TRBJ2-3	.
TGCGCCAGCAGCCCAGACAGGGTCGGTCAGCCCCAGCATTTT	CASSPDRVGQPQHF	TRBD1	TRBV4-3	TRBJ1-5	few
TGTGCCAGCACCTTCCTGGGACAGACTAACTATGGCTACACCTTC	CASTFLGQTNYGYTF	TRBD1	TRBV27	TRBJ1-2	.
TGTGCCAGCAGCGACCGACAGGGTTATCAGCCCCAGCATTTT	CASSDRQGYQPQHF	TRBD1	TRBV7-2	TRBJ1-5	.
TGTGCCATCGAAGGCCAGGGGTCCGAGCAGTACTTC	CAIEGQGSEQYF	.	TRBV10-3	TRBJ2-7	.
TGCGCCAGCAGCCAAGTCCGGGACAGGGGGCCTTATGGCTACACCTTC	CASSQVRDRGPYGYTF	TRBD1	TRBV4-3	TRBJ1-2	.
TGCGCCAGCAGCCAAGAGCGGACCTTCCCTAATGGCTACACCTTC	CASSQERTFPNGYTF	.	TRBV4-3	TRBJ1-2	.
TGTGCCAGCAGCGGGGGAACTAGCACAGATACGCAGTATTTT	CASSGGTSTDTQYF	.	TRBV11-2	TRBJ2-3	.
TGTGCCAGCAGCATTCCCGGGACGGGTTATCGCGAGCAGTACTTC	CASSIPGTGYREQYF	.	TRBV11-2	TRBJ2-7	.
TGTGCCAGCAGCCTAGGAGGGACGGCGAACACTGAAGCTTTCTTT	CASSLGGTANTEAFF	.	TRBV11-3	TRBJ1-1	once
TGTGCCAGCAGCCAAGGGAGGCTAACAGCCAACTACGAGCAGTACTTC	CASSQGRLTANYEQYF	.	TRBV4-2	TRBJ2-7	.
TGTGCCAGCAGCAGTATTGGGCTAGCGGAAAACAATGAGCAGTTCTTC	CASSSIGLAENNEQFF	TRBD2	TRBV27	TRBJ2-1	.
TGTGCCAGCAGCTCGCCCCTGGGGTCGGTCGTGCTGTTTTTT	CASSSPLGSVVLFF	.	TRBV6-2/TRBV6-3	TRBJ2-2	.
TGTGCCACCAGCAGAGATCAACAGGGGGTGGGCGAGCAGTACTTC	CATSRDQQGVGEQYF	TRBD1	TRBV15	TRBJ2-7	.
TGTGCCAGTAGTATGGGAGTGTCAACTAATGAAAAACTGTTTTTT	CASSMGVSTNEKLFF	.	TRBV19	TRBJ1-4	.
TGTGCCACCAGCAGTGGGACGGCCGAATTGAACACCGGGGAGCTGTTTTTT	CATSSGTAELNTGELFF	.	TRBV15	TRBJ2-2	.
TGTGCCAGCAGGGAGACAGGGACTGGGGGCTACACCTTC	CASRETGTGGYTF	TRBD1	TRBV6-4	TRBJ1-2	.
TGTGCCAGCAGCCCTACAGGGGCCAAAAACATTCAGTACTTC	CASSPTGAKNIQYF	.	TRBV3-1/TRBV3-2	TRBJ2-4	.
TGTGCCACCAGCGCCGAGGGGTCTCACTCCTACGAGCAGTACTTC	CATSAEGSHSYEQYF	.	TRBV15	TRBJ2-7	.
TGTGCCAGCAGCCGCGGGAACACCGGGGAGCTGTTTTTT	CASSRGNTGELFF	.	TRBV11-3	TRBJ2-2	.
TGCGCCAGCAGCAGGGACAGGGCCTCTGGAAACACCATATATTTT	CASSRDRASGNTIYF	TRBD1	TRBV5-1	TRBJ1-3	.
TGTGCCAGCAGCCCAACCCAGGGTGACTATGGCTACACCTTC	CASSPTQGDYGYTF	.	TRBV11-1	TRBJ1-2	.
TGTGCCAGCAGCTTAGGAGGCGGGAGCTACGAGCAGTACTTC	CASSLGGGSYEQYF	TRBD2	TRBV11-2	TRBJ2-7	.
TGTGCCAGCAGCTTAGCGGTGGCAGCCGATCAGCCCCAGCATTTT	CASSLAVAADQPQHF	.	TRBV7-8	TRBJ1-5	.
TGTGCCAGCAGTGCGAAGGGGTCGGACACTGAAGCTTTCTTT	CASSAKGSDTEAFF	.	TRBV2	TRBJ1-1	.
TGTGCCAGCAGCTTAGTATCTGGAATGAACACTGAAGCTTTCTTT	CASSLVSGMNTEAFF	.	TRBV11-1	TRBJ1-1	.
TGTGCCAGCGCAGGGGGCCGAGAAAAACTGTTTTTT	CASAGGREKLFF	TRBD1	TRBV2	TRBJ1-4	many
TGTGCCAGCAGTTTGTTTGGGGGGGGTGGCTACACCTTC	CASSLFGGGGYTF	.	TRBV27	TRBJ1-2	.
TGTGCCAGCAGGCACGGCACCGGGGGGAATGAGCAGTTCTTC	CASRHGTGGNEQFF	TRBD2	TRBV28	TRBJ2-1	once
TGTGCCATCAGTACCGGGGATGGCTACACCTTC	CAISTGDGYTF	.	TRBV10-3	TRBJ1-2	.
TGTGCCAGCAGAGACAGGGGGCACACTGAAGCTTTCTTT	CASRDRGHTEAFF	TRBD1	TRBV2	TRBJ1-1	few
TGTGCCAGCTCCGACAGGGCGGAAGAGACCCAGTACTTC	CASSDRAEETQYF	TRBD1	TRBV6-4	TRBJ2-5	few
TGTGCCAGCAGTTACGGCGGGGAGGGTCAGCCCCAGCATTTT	CASSYGGEGQPQHF	.	TRBV6-2/TRBV6-3	TRBJ1-5	.
TGTGCCAGCAGCTTGGACCCAAGAGGTCAGCCCCAGCATTTT	CASSLDPRGQPQHF	.	TRBV5-8	TRBJ1-5	.
TGTGCCAGCAGTGAATTCCGGGACAGGGCCTACGAGCAGTACTTC	CASSEFRDRAYEQYF	TRBD1	TRBV6-1	TRBJ2-7	.
TGTGCCAGCAGCCAGGCCCCGTCTAACTATGGCTACACCTTC	CASSQAPSNYGYTF	.	TRBV3-1/TRBV3-2	TRBJ1-2	.
TGTGCCAGCAGATCCCATCAGCCCCAGCATTTT	CASRSHQPQHF	.	TRBV28	TRBJ1-5	once
TGTGCCAACCAGACGGATAACTATGGCTACACCTTC	CANQTDNYGYTF	.	TRBV2	TRBJ1-2	.
TGTGCCACCAGTGACCCCGGGGAGACCCAGTACTTC	CATSDPGETQYF	.	TRBV24-1	TRBJ2-5	.
TGTGCCAGCAGTTATGCATTAGGATTCAGTGGGAATCAGCCCCAGCATTTT	CASSYALGFSGNQPQHF	.	TRBV28	TRBJ1-5	.
TGTGCCAGCAGCTTAGGTATTCAGCCCCAGCATTTT	CASSLGIQPQHF	.	TRBV7-9	TRBJ1-5	.
TGTGCCAGCAGCAAAGATATCCGGATGGGACTTTACTACACAGATACGCAGTATTTT	CASSKDIRMGLYYTDTQYF	.	TRBV21-1	TRBJ2-3	.
TGTGCCAGCAGTTTAGCAGGGGTTAACTATGGCTACACCTTC	CASSLAGVNYGYTF	.	TRBV6-5	TRBJ1-2	few
TGTGCCAGCAGCTTAGCTGGGGGGGGGCACACAGATACGCAGTATTTT	CASSLAGGGHTDTQYF	.	TRBV7-2	TRBJ2-3	.
TGTGCCAGTAGTACCTCGGGGGCTTTTGGCTATGGCTACACCTTC	CASSTSGAFGYGYTF	.	TRBV19	TRBJ1-2	.
TGCAGCGTTGGTTTGCAGGAGGAGACCCAGTACTTC	CSVGLQEETQYF	.	TRBV29-1	TRBJ2-5	.
TGTGCCAGCAGGGCCGGGGGGTGGGGAGGCACTGAAGCTTTCTTT	CASRAGGWGGTEAFF	.	TRBV5-4	TRBJ1-1	.
TGTGCCTGGAGCCTCGGGCTCAATCAGCCCCAGCATTTT	CAWSLGLNQPQHF	.	TRBV30	TRBJ1-5	.
TGTGCCAGCAGCTTGGTTAGTGGGCCCCAGCATTTT	CASSLVSGPQHF	.	TRBV5-5	TRBJ1-5	.